The rows below give T cell receptor beta chains drawn from one sample of a study of T cells in localized non-small cell lung cancer. Only in-frame clones appear in the TCRdb table, and some are missing; sequencing was by immunoSEQ multiplex PCR. Among tens of thousands of clones listed, approximately 85% were seen once. This specimen was peripheral blood, taken before any cancer treatment. The receptors were sampled from a man aged 40-75 years with stage I lung adenocarcinoma. CDR3s include the opening cysteine and the closing phenylalanine or tryptophan. The order of the fields is V gene, clone size, D gene, J gene, CDR3 length, CDR3 protein, CDR3 DNA. The D gene is left open where the match is weak. Not all rows give a size; the values are once, few, many and, for expanded clones, a class.

TRBV7-2	-	-	TRBJ2-3	12	CASSFGTDTQYF	TGTGCCAGCAGCTTCGGAACAGATACGCAGTATTTT
TRBV19	-	-	TRBJ1-5	14	CASLGVVSNQPQHF	TGTGCCTCGCTCGGGGTTGTTAGCAATCAGCCCCAGCATTTT
TRBV29-1	-	-	TRBJ2-6	16	CSVRRWTASGANVLTF	TGCAGCGTCCGCCGATGGACAGCCTCTGGGGCCAACGTCCTGACTTTC
TRBV11-1	-	TRBD2	TRBJ2-5	18	CASSLGGKASGGKETQYF	TGTGCCAGCAGCTTAGGGGGAAAGGCTAGCGGGGGCAAAGAGACCCAGTACTTC
TRBV6-5	once	-	TRBJ1-1	14	CASSYDGGGTEAFF	TGTGCCAGCAGTTACGACGGTGGGGGGACTGAAGCTTTCTTT
TRBV19	-	TRBD2	TRBJ2-5	14	CASRSGGALETQYF	TGTGCCAGTAGAAGCGGGGGGGCCCTTGAGACCCAGTACTTC
TRBV7-3	-	TRBD1	TRBJ2-2	15	CASSPRQGGSGELFF	TGTGCCAGCAGCCCACGACAGGGGGGATCCGGGGAGCTGTTTTTT
TRBV7-3	-	TRBD1	TRBJ2-6	16	CASSPTGEAGANVLTF	TGTGCCAGCAGCCCGACAGGGGAGGCTGGGGCCAACGTCCTGACTTTC
TRBV9	-	TRBD1	TRBJ2-5	14	CASSVAQGWETQYF	TGTGCCAGCAGCGTAGCACAGGGGTGGGAGACCCAGTACTTC
TRBV19	few	-	TRBJ1-2	14	CASKIRGRDYGYTF	TGTGCCAGTAAGATCCGGGGGCGCGACTATGGCTACACCTTC
TRBV19	-	TRBD2	TRBJ2-1	17	CASSNWGGFLTYNEQFF	TGTGCCAGTAGTAACTGGGGGGGGTTCCTAACCTACAATGAGCAGTTCTTC
TRBV30	once	-	TRBJ2-7	15	CAWSGASGFSYEQYF	TGTGCCTGGAGTGGGGCCAGCGGGTTCTCCTACGAGCAGTACTTC
TRBV6-6	-	TRBD1	TRBJ2-1	16	CASSYYRTGGYNEQFF	TGTGCCAGCAGTTACTATAGGACAGGGGGCTACAATGAGCAGTTCTTC